The 5 T cell receptor beta chains below all came from one sample that was sequenced in a study of blood T cell repertoires in COVID-19 (dated by TCRdb to 2018 to 2020). The method behind the library was the immunoSEQ multiplex PCR assay. Held by TCRdb, this immuneACCESS table contains in-frame sequences only and omits some clones. Under half of the omission traces to an unresolved V gene where checked; the cause of the rest is unknown. For this sample the table gives about 72,000 clones, of which approximately 87% were detected only once. Around a sixth of the sample is taken by the ten largest. The specimen was peripheral blood. All receptors derive from a woman aged 80 or over with acute or convalescent COVID-19.

The V gene is TRBV28, the J gene TRBJ2-1, with D unresolved. CDR1 is MDHEN, CDR2 SYDVKM, per germline. V lost 6 bases and J 6 bases, leaving 15 bases between the germline ends. The length of the CDR3 is 14 residues. The CDR3, as DNA: TGTGCCAGCAGAACCTCGCGGCAGTCCAATGAGCAGTTCTTC. Protein product: CASRTSRQSNEQFF.

This clone was counted once. The J gene is TRBJ2-5, the V gene TRBV6-6, with 7 bases lining up with TRBD2. The J segment lost 5 bases and the V segment lost 11 bases, leaving 11 bases of the junction unmatched. The germline gives CDR1 MNHNY, CDR2 SVGAGI (reference sequence). The CDR3 totals 13 residues. The CDR3 loop is CAGQAGQWETQYF. The DNA for the CDR3 is TGTGCCGGCCAAGCGGGGCAGTGGGAGACCCAGTACTTC.

The gene calls are TRBV6-1 and TRBJ1-5; D call uncertain. V was cut by 2 bases and J by 0 bases, with 8 bases left in between. Germline V gene sequence: CDR1 MNHNS, CDR2 SASEGT. This CDR3 has 15 amino acids. The CDR3 loop is CASSEQAYSNQPQHF. In DNA form, the CDR3 reads TGTGCCAGCAGTGAACAGGCATATAGCAATCAGCCCCAGCATTTT.

This chain uses TRBV10-3 with TRBJ1-1; D is unclear. The V gene lost 6 bases and the J gene lost 4 bases, with 6 bases spanning the gap. The CDR3 totals 11 residues. Germline-derived CDR1 and CDR2 are ENHRY and SYGVKD. This CDR3 reads CAIRQATEAFF. DNA of the CDR3: TGTGCCATCAGGCAGGCCACTGAAGCTTTCTTT.

The table lists this clone with a count of one. V gene TRBV13 combines with J gene TRBJ2-3, with TRBD1 identical over 9 bases. The CDR3 is 16 amino acids. V trimming: 5 bases; J trimming: 0 bases; junction bases outside the gene matches: 6. CDR1 and CDR2 from the germline V gene are PRHDT and FYEKMQ (reference sequence). The CDR3 coding sequence is TGTGCCAGCAGCCCCCGGACAGGGGCCAGCACAGATACGCAGTATTTT. This translates into CASSPRTGASTDTQYF.